The 15 T cell receptor beta chains given below trace back to one sample, sequenced in a study of blood T cell repertoires in COVID-19. TCRdb's table, derived via immunoSEQ multiplex PCR, lists solely in-frame clones and lacks some. The sample consists of 100,000 to 150,000 clones, 80% to 90% of them appearing once. Sequenced sample: PBMCs or T cells enriched from blood (not recorded which). These receptors were taken from a man aged 40-50 years with acute COVID-19.

V gene TRBV5-6 combines with J gene TRBJ2-7; D is possibly TRBD1 (5 bases). This CDR3 has 13 amino acids. Between the trimmed V and J ends, which lost 3 bases and 2 bases, there was a span of 9 bases. The germline V gene encodes CDR1 SGHDT and CDR2 YYEEEE. CDR3 protein: CASSWARAYEQYF. CDR3 coding DNA: TGTGCCAGCAGCTGGGCCAGGGCCTACGAGCAGTACTTC.

CDR3 in amino acids: CASSSIPGQGKTGELFF. The CDR3 DNA follows: TGTGCCAGTAGTTCAATCCCGGGACAGGGGAAAACCGGGGAGCTGTTTTTT. This rearrangement joins TRBV19 to TRBJ2-2, with 10 bases matching TRBD1. The CDR3 spans 17 residues. In germline, CDR1 is LNHDA, CDR2 SQIVND (reference sequence). V lost 5 bases to trimming and J lost 5 bases; unmatched junction nucleotides: 11.

The chain combines TRBV29-1 with TRBJ2-5; possible D gene TRBD2, 6 bases. The germline V and J ends were trimmed by 5 bases and 4 bases, with 14 bases remaining between them. The CDR3 extends over 13 amino acids. Germline V gives CDR1 SQVTM, CDR2 ANQGSEA. The CDR3 sequence is CSVRERVGETQYF. The CDR3 nucleotides read TGCAGCGTTCGGGAGCGCGTAGGAGAGACCCAGTACTTC.

The genes are TRBV27 and TRBJ2-7; D gene uncertain. This CDR3 is built from 14 residues. Germline CDR1 is MNHEY and CDR2 is SMNVEV (reference sequence). Trimming left V 4 bases short and J 2 bases short, with 12 bases between. CDR3 residues: CASSSGMNPYEQYF. DNA for the CDR3: TGTGCCAGCAGTTCAGGAATGAACCCCTACGAGCAGTACTTC.

This clone was detected once. The chain joins TRBV24-1 to TRBJ1-5; no definite D call. With 6 bases removed from V and 0 bases from J, the gap between germline ends came to 11 bases. Germline-derived CDR1 and CDR2 are KGHDR and SFDVKD. The CDR3 is made up of 15 amino acids. CDR3 DNA sequence: TGTGCCACCAGTCTACAGTTTTTTAGCAATCAGCCCCAGCATTTT. It encodes CATSLQFFSNQPQHF.

The chain carries TRBV11-1 and TRBJ1-6, with 9 bases lining up with TRBD1. The CDR3 covers 15 residues. Trimming at V came to 2 bases and at J to 10 bases, leaving 6 bases not matched to a gene. The germline CDR1 and CDR2 sequences are SGHAT and FQDESV (reference sequence). Written as DNA, the CDR3 is TGTGCCAGCAGCTTAACCGGGACAGGGAAGTCACCCCTCCACTTT. Translation: CASSLTGTGKSPLHF. The full variable domain, its missing parts supplied by reference TRBV11-1 and TRBJ1-6, is EAEVAQSPRYKITEKSQAVAFWCDPISGHATLYWYRQILGQGPELLVQFQDESVVDDSQLPKDRFSAERLKGVDSTLKIQPAELGDSAMYLCASSLTGTGKSPLHFGNGTRLTVT.

The rearrangement links TRBV7-2 to TRBJ2-1; 10 bases are a match to TRBD2. The CDR3 contains 18 residues. Losses at the gene ends were 1 base for V and 1 base for J; bases not matched to a gene: 7. Germline CDR1 SGHTA, CDR2 FQGNSA. The CDR3, as DNA: TGTGCCAGCAGCTTAGGCAGCGGGAGGGCCGGGTCCTACAATGAGCAGTTCTTC. Amino acids: CASSLGSGRAGSYNEQFF. Full variable domain (remainder filled in from reference TRBV7-2 and TRBJ2-1): GAGVSQSPSNKVTEKGKDVELRCDPISGHTALYWYRQSLGQGLEFLIYFQGNSAPDKSGLPSDRFSAERTGGSVSTLTIQRTQQEDSAVYLCASSLGSGRAGSYNEQFFGPGTRLTVL.

The chain employs TRBV6-5 and TRBJ1-6; D remains ambiguous. The CDR3 runs to 13 residues. The V and J ends lost 5 bases and 9 bases respectively, with 11 bases between them. Germline assignment: CDR1 MNHEY and CDR2 SVGAGI. The CDR3 protein is CASSRGGISPLHF. The CDR3 DNA follows: TGTGCCAGCAGTCGAGGTGGAATTTCACCCCTCCACTTT.

CDR3 DNA sequence: TGCAGCGGGATACAGGGTATCACCTACAATGAGCAGTTCTTC. Protein product: CSGIQGITYNEQFF. The J gene is TRBJ2-1, the V gene TRBV29-1; the D gene is possibly TRBD1 (6 bases). The CDR3 is 14 residues long. Germline V gene lookup returns CDR1 SQVTM and CDR2 ANQGSEA. V lost 7 bases to trimming and J lost 2 bases, with 15 bases between them.

This clone has only a few counts. The chain recombines TRBV10-1 with TRBJ1-1, with D tentatively TRBD1 (5 bases). The CDR3 consists of 14 residues. Trimming removed 0 bases at V and 8 bases at J, with 13 bases between. Germline CDR1 is WNHNN and CDR2 is SYGVQD (reference sequence). CDR3 bases: TGCGCCAGCAGTGAGTCGGTCGGACACCAAGAAGCTTTCTTT. Protein: CASSESVGHQEAFF.

This clone was seen just once. The chain couples TRBV5-5 to TRBJ1-1; TRBD1 agrees at 7 bases. CDR3 length equals 15 residues. V gave up 0 bases and J gave up 6 bases; unmatched junction bases: 8. Germline CDR1 and CDR2: SGHKS and YYEKEE (reference sequence). CDR3 DNA: TGTGCCAGCAGCTTGGGCGGTTCCCAGGGGGCTGAAGCTTTCTTT. This gives the protein CASSLGGSQGAEAFF.

The rearrangement uses TRBV10-2 and TRBJ1-6; D not certain. V was pared by 0 bases and J by 8 bases, with 17 bases between. Per the germline V gene, CDR1 is WSHSY and CDR2 is SAAADI. The CDR3 extends over 17 amino acids. CDR3 sequence: CASSESGGANWDSPLHF. The CDR3 DNA sequence: TGCGCCAGCAGTGAGTCTGGTGGAGCAAACTGGGATTCACCCCTCCACTTT.

This clone was observed a single time. V gene TRBV6-5 combines with J gene TRBJ2-7, with 10 nucleotides matching TRBD2. Germline CDR1 MNHEY, CDR2 SVGAGI. This CDR3 contains 15 residues. The J segment lost 6 bases and the V segment lost 0 bases, leaving 5 bases of the junction unmatched. CDR3 coding DNA: TGTGCCAGCAGTTACTCGCAGCGGGAGGGCCCCGAGCAGTACTTC. Residues: CASSYSQREGPEQYF.

The chain uses TRBV6-5 and TRBJ2-7; D gene unclear. The CDR3 consists of 13 residues. V shed 11 bases and J shed 3 bases, with 17 bases lying between them. Germline-derived CDR1 and CDR2 are MNHEY and SVGAGI. CDR3 in amino acids: CALIGQVGYEQYF. In DNA form, the CDR3 reads TGTGCCCTCATCGGCCAGGTCGGCTACGAGCAGTACTTC.

The chain recombines TRBV5-6 with TRBJ2-1; TRBD1 aligns across 7 bases. With V trimmed by 6 bases and J by 4 bases, 7 bases remained unmatched. CDR1 is SGHDT, CDR2 YYEEEE, per germline. CDR3 length: 14 residues. The CDR3 coding sequence is TGTGCCAGCACCATCCGGGACAGATACAATGAGCAGTTCTTC. Translation gives CASTIRDRYNEQFF.